This is a list of T cell receptor beta chains from one sample in a study of technical replicates of blood from several donors. The data were produced by immunoSEQ multiplex PCR, yet TCRdb's version contains in-frame clones alone and is incomplete. The sample has around 61,000 clones; around 87% are singletons. Source material: PBMCs. The receptors derive from a human donor in good health. Some clones in this sample may be carry-over from other donors' samples. CDR3s include the opening cysteine and the closing phenylalanine or tryptophan. The order of the fields is D gene, J gene, V gene, clone size, CDR3 protein, CDR3 DNA. D genes are given only for firm matches. Clone sizes are given selectively: once, few, many, or a class where the clone is expanded.

d_call: NA
j_call: TRBJ2-3
v_call: TRBV7-8
clone_size: once
cdr3_aa: CASSLASSTDTQYF
cdr3_nt: TGTGCCAGCAGCTTAGCCTCTAGCACAGATACGCAGTATTTT

d_call: NA
j_call: TRBJ2-6
v_call: TRBV7-2
clone_size: NA
cdr3_aa: CASSLNFRSSGANVLTF
cdr3_nt: TGTGCCAGCAGCTTAAATTTTCGTAGCTCTGGGGCCAACGTCCTGACTTTC

d_call: NA
j_call: TRBJ2-5
v_call: TRBV13
clone_size: NA
cdr3_aa: CASSLVWSQETQYF
cdr3_nt: TGTGCCAGCAGCTTAGTGTGGAGCCAAGAGACCCAGTACTTC

d_call: TRBD1
j_call: TRBJ1-1
v_call: TRBV5-1
clone_size: NA
cdr3_aa: CASSLFGTGVLNTEAFF
cdr3_nt: TGCGCCAGCAGCCTCTTTGGGACAGGGGTTTTGAACACTGAAGCTTTCTTT

d_call: NA
j_call: TRBJ1-6
v_call: TRBV5-5
clone_size: NA
cdr3_aa: CASTTATYNSPLHF
cdr3_nt: TGTGCCAGCACGACAGCAACCTATAATTCACCCCTCCACTTT

d_call: NA
j_call: TRBJ1-1
v_call: TRBV5-1
clone_size: NA
cdr3_aa: CASSLAGGYTEAFF
cdr3_nt: TGCGCCAGCAGCTTGGCCGGGGGTTACACTGAAGCTTTCTTT

d_call: TRBD2
j_call: TRBJ2-3
v_call: TRBV29-1
clone_size: NA
cdr3_aa: CSVGSSGRNTNTQYF
cdr3_nt: TGCAGCGTTGGCTCTAGCGGGAGGAACACGAATACGCAGTATTTT

d_call: NA
j_call: TRBJ1-1
v_call: TRBV6-1
clone_size: NA
cdr3_aa: CASTEPRGARGAFF
cdr3_nt: TGTGCCAGCACTGAACCTCGGGGGGCTCGGGGAGCTTTCTTT

d_call: NA
j_call: TRBJ1-1
v_call: TRBV25-1
clone_size: NA
cdr3_aa: CASRTPLQGNTEAFF
cdr3_nt: TGTGCCAGCAGGACACCTCTCCAAGGGAACACTGAAGCTTTCTTT

d_call: TRBD1
j_call: TRBJ1-1
v_call: TRBV7-2
clone_size: NA
cdr3_aa: CASRPTGTVNTEAFF
cdr3_nt: TGTGCCAGCAGACCTACCGGGACAGTGAACACTGAAGCTTTCTTT

d_call: NA
j_call: TRBJ1-5
v_call: TRBV11-3
clone_size: medium-sized
cdr3_aa: CASSLSVNQPQHF
cdr3_nt: TGTGCCAGCAGCTTATCCGTGAATCAGCCCCAGCATTTT

d_call: NA
j_call: TRBJ2-7
v_call: TRBV7-2
clone_size: NA
cdr3_aa: CASSLGRGYEQYF
cdr3_nt: TGTGCCAGCAGCTTAGGGAGGGGCTACGAGCAGTACTTC

d_call: TRBD2
j_call: TRBJ2-7
v_call: TRBV27
clone_size: NA
cdr3_aa: CASSLGQGGSGTYEQYF
cdr3_nt: TGTGCCAGCAGTTTGGGACAAGGCGGTAGCGGGACCTACGAGCAGTACTTC

d_call: TRBD1
j_call: TRBJ2-2
v_call: TRBV29-1
clone_size: NA
cdr3_aa: CSAGQGWNTGELFF
cdr3_nt: TGCAGCGCTGGACAGGGATGGAACACCGGGGAGCTGTTTTTT

d_call: NA
j_call: TRBJ1-2
v_call: TRBV9
clone_size: NA
cdr3_aa: CASSAHPGLGDYGYTF
cdr3_nt: TGTGCCAGCAGCGCTCACCCCGGCCTGGGAGACTATGGCTACACCTTC

d_call: TRBD2
j_call: TRBJ2-5
v_call: TRBV7-9
clone_size: once
cdr3_aa: CASSFSGSMEETQYF
cdr3_nt: TGTGCCAGCAGCTTCAGCGGGAGTATGGAAGAGACCCAGTACTTC

d_call: NA
j_call: TRBJ2-1
v_call: TRBV2
clone_size: NA
cdr3_aa: CASSEYQEDNEQFF
cdr3_nt: TGTGCCAGCAGTGAATATCAGGAAGACAATGAGCAGTTCTTC

d_call: TRBD1
j_call: TRBJ2-1
v_call: TRBV7-9
clone_size: once
cdr3_aa: CASSRDSNSNEQFF
cdr3_nt: TGTGCCAGCAGCCGGGACAGTAATTCCAATGAGCAGTTCTTC

d_call: TRBD2
j_call: TRBJ2-7
v_call: TRBV11-2
clone_size: NA
cdr3_aa: CASSLSGGYEQYF
cdr3_nt: TGTGCCAGCAGCTTGAGCGGGGGCTACGAGCAGTACTTC

d_call: NA
j_call: TRBJ1-4
v_call: TRBV6-6
clone_size: NA
cdr3_aa: CASSGDRTTNEKLFF
cdr3_nt: TGTGCCAGCAGTGGAGACAGGACCACTAATGAAAAACTGTTTTTT

d_call: TRBD2
j_call: TRBJ2-3
v_call: TRBV2
clone_size: NA
cdr3_aa: CASSEATSGGAADTQYF
cdr3_nt: TGTGCCAGCAGTGAAGCTACTAGCGGGGGGGCCGCAGATACGCAGTATTTT

d_call: NA
j_call: TRBJ1-4
v_call: TRBV19
clone_size: NA
cdr3_aa: CASSAPGRAREKLFF
cdr3_nt: TGTGCCAGTAGTGCCCCGGGCAGGGCCCGTGAAAAACTGTTTTTT

d_call: NA
j_call: TRBJ1-2
v_call: TRBV5-6
clone_size: NA
cdr3_aa: CASSLVGGYGYTF
cdr3_nt: TGTGCCAGCAGCTTGGTGGGGGGCTATGGCTACACCTTC

d_call: NA
j_call: TRBJ1-5
v_call: TRBV15
clone_size: NA
cdr3_aa: CATSRDVRSNQPQHF
cdr3_nt: TGTGCCACCAGCAGAGATGTGAGGAGCAATCAGCCCCAGCATTTT

d_call: TRBD1
j_call: TRBJ1-1
v_call: TRBV7-9
clone_size: NA
cdr3_aa: CASSSGTGMNTEAFF
cdr3_nt: TGTGCCAGCAGCTCAGGGACAGGGATGAACACTGAAGCTTTCTTT

d_call: NA
j_call: TRBJ1-2
v_call: TRBV15
clone_size: once
cdr3_aa: CATSRERMSYTF
cdr3_nt: TGTGCCACCAGCAGAGAGAGGATGAGCTACACCTTC

d_call: TRBD2
j_call: TRBJ2-3
v_call: TRBV4-1
clone_size: NA
cdr3_aa: CASSQETGTSGRNTQYF
cdr3_nt: TGCGCCAGCAGCCAAGAAACCGGGACTAGCGGGAGAAATACGCAGTATTTT

d_call: TRBD1
j_call: TRBJ2-4
v_call: TRBV25-1
clone_size: once
cdr3_aa: CASSGGQYVAKNIQYF
cdr3_nt: TGTGCCAGCAGTGGGGGACAGTACGTAGCCAAAAACATTCAGTACTTC

d_call: NA
j_call: TRBJ1-5
v_call: TRBV4-1
clone_size: NA
cdr3_aa: CASSQGSWQNQPQHF
cdr3_nt: TGCGCCAGCAGCCAAGGGTCATGGCAGAATCAGCCCCAGCATTTT

d_call: NA
j_call: TRBJ2-1
v_call: TRBV11-3
clone_size: NA
cdr3_aa: CASSLGAAGAEQFF
cdr3_nt: TGTGCCAGCAGCTTAGGAGCGGCCGGAGCTGAGCAGTTCTTC

d_call: NA
j_call: TRBJ2-2
v_call: TRBV7-3
clone_size: NA
cdr3_aa: CASRGAGSPVTGELFF
cdr3_nt: TGTGCCAGCCGGGGGGCGGGTAGTCCCGTCACCGGGGAGCTGTTTTTT

d_call: TRBD1
j_call: TRBJ2-3
v_call: TRBV5-1
clone_size: NA
cdr3_aa: CASSFQGQASTDTQYF
cdr3_nt: TGCGCCAGCAGCTTCCAGGGACAGGCCTCCACAGATACGCAGTATTTT

d_call: NA
j_call: TRBJ2-7
v_call: TRBV7-9
clone_size: NA
cdr3_aa: CASSSRGSSYEQYF
cdr3_nt: TGTGCCAGCAGCTCTAGGGGGAGCTCCTACGAGCAGTACTTC

d_call: TRBD1
j_call: TRBJ2-5
v_call: TRBV9
clone_size: NA
cdr3_aa: CASSVDPQGLGETQYF
cdr3_nt: TGTGCCAGCAGCGTAGACCCACAGGGGTTGGGAGAGACCCAGTACTTC

d_call: NA
j_call: TRBJ2-7
v_call: TRBV12-5
clone_size: NA
cdr3_aa: CASGRGASRHEQYF
cdr3_nt: TGTGCTAGTGGGCGTGGGGCCTCTCGCCACGAGCAGTACTTC

d_call: TRBD1
j_call: TRBJ2-4
v_call: TRBV11-2
clone_size: NA
cdr3_aa: CASSSLGQGAPRNIQYF
cdr3_nt: TGTGCCAGCAGCTCGCTCGGACAGGGGGCGCCCCGGAACATTCAGTACTTC

d_call: NA
j_call: TRBJ2-3
v_call: TRBV7-8
clone_size: NA
cdr3_aa: CASSRTIDTQYF
cdr3_nt: TGTGCCAGCAGCCGGACAATTGATACGCAGTATTTT

d_call: NA
j_call: TRBJ2-7
v_call: TRBV6-1
clone_size: NA
cdr3_aa: CASSEARRGRGEQYF
cdr3_nt: TGTGCCAGCAGTGAAGCGAGGAGGGGGCGAGGCGAGCAGTACTTC

d_call: NA
j_call: TRBJ2-7
v_call: TRBV18
clone_size: NA
cdr3_aa: CASSQGRSYEQYF
cdr3_nt: TGTGCCAGCTCACAAGGGAGGTCCTACGAGCAGTACTTC

d_call: TRBD1
j_call: TRBJ2-4
v_call: TRBV6-6
clone_size: NA
cdr3_aa: CASSPGQVAKNIQYF
cdr3_nt: TGTGCCAGCAGTCCAGGACAGGTAGCCAAAAACATTCAGTACTTC

d_call: TRBD1
j_call: TRBJ2-2
v_call: TRBV5-6
clone_size: once
cdr3_aa: CASSFGQGLTGELFF
cdr3_nt: TGTGCCAGCAGCTTCGGACAGGGGTTGACCGGGGAGCTGTTTTTT

d_call: TRBD2
j_call: TRBJ2-7
v_call: TRBV7-9
clone_size: NA
cdr3_aa: CASSPRGLAGLSYEQYF
cdr3_nt: TGTGCCAGCAGCCCCCGTGGACTAGCGGGACTCTCCTACGAGCAGTACTTC

d_call: NA
j_call: TRBJ1-2
v_call: TRBV19
clone_size: NA
cdr3_aa: CASSIETGRNGYTF
cdr3_nt: TGTGCCAGTAGTATAGAAACAGGGCGGAATGGCTACACCTTC

d_call: NA
j_call: TRBJ2-1
v_call: TRBV11-2
clone_size: NA
cdr3_aa: CASSLVAGVGGNEQFF
cdr3_nt: TGTGCCAGCAGCTTAGTCGCGGGCGTGGGGGGCAATGAGCAGTTCTTC

d_call: TRBD2
j_call: TRBJ2-1
v_call: TRBV4-2
clone_size: NA
cdr3_aa: CASSQGGGPSNEQFF
cdr3_nt: TGTGCCAGCAGCCAAGGCGGGGGGCCGAGCAATGAGCAGTTCTTC

d_call: NA
j_call: TRBJ1-2
v_call: TRBV9
clone_size: NA
cdr3_aa: CASSGGDPNYGYTF
cdr3_nt: TGTGCCAGCAGCGGAGGAGATCCTAACTATGGCTACACCTTC

d_call: TRBD1
j_call: TRBJ1-2
v_call: TRBV7-3
clone_size: NA
cdr3_aa: CASSIAGQGVGGYTF
cdr3_nt: TGTGCCAGCAGCATAGCGGGACAGGGGGTCGGTGGCTACACCTTC

d_call: TRBD2
j_call: TRBJ2-2
v_call: TRBV19
clone_size: NA
cdr3_aa: CASSASGGPVFTGELFF
cdr3_nt: TGTGCCAGTAGTGCTAGCGGGGGGCCGGTATTCACCGGGGAGCTGTTTTTT

d_call: TRBD1
j_call: TRBJ2-5
v_call: TRBV6-6
clone_size: once
cdr3_aa: CASTSISDRQETQYF
cdr3_nt: TGTGCCAGCACTAGTATCTCGGACAGGCAAGAGACCCAGTACTTC

d_call: TRBD2
j_call: TRBJ2-2
v_call: TRBV4-2
clone_size: NA
cdr3_aa: CASRDKYDLAGGNTGELFF
cdr3_nt: TGTGCCAGCAGAGATAAATACGACCTAGCGGGAGGGAACACCGGGGAGCTGTTTTTT

d_call: TRBD2
j_call: TRBJ2-1
v_call: TRBV7-8
clone_size: NA
cdr3_aa: CASSLARLAGASSYNEQFF
cdr3_nt: TGTGCCAGCAGCTTAGCCCGCTTAGCGGGGGCGAGCTCCTACAATGAGCAGTTCTTC

d_call: NA
j_call: TRBJ1-1
v_call: TRBV29-1
clone_size: NA
cdr3_aa: CSVEGQENTEAFF
cdr3_nt: TGCAGCGTTGAAGGACAGGAGAACACTGAAGCTTTCTTT

d_call: NA
j_call: TRBJ1-5
v_call: TRBV15
clone_size: NA
cdr3_aa: CATSRLLRGPQHF
cdr3_nt: TGTGCCACCAGCAGGTTACTGCGCGGACCCCAGCATTTT

d_call: NA
j_call: TRBJ1-4
v_call: TRBV6-7
clone_size: NA
cdr3_aa: CASRNGTYGEKLFF
cdr3_nt: TGTGCCAGCAGAAACGGGACATACGGTGAAAAACTGTTTTTT

d_call: NA
j_call: TRBJ2-1
v_call: TRBV5-6
clone_size: NA
cdr3_aa: CASSTQGYNEQFF
cdr3_nt: TGTGCCAGCAGCACACAGGGATACAATGAGCAGTTCTTC

d_call: TRBD1
j_call: TRBJ2-7
v_call: TRBV6-1
clone_size: NA
cdr3_aa: CASSGAGTGIYEQYF
cdr3_nt: TGTGCCAGCAGTGGAGCCGGGACAGGGATCTACGAGCAGTACTTC

d_call: TRBD2
j_call: TRBJ2-2
v_call: TRBV7-2
clone_size: NA
cdr3_aa: CASSLGLARTLFF
cdr3_nt: TGTGCCAGCAGCTTAGGACTAGCAAGGACACTGTTTTTT

d_call: TRBD1
j_call: TRBJ2-2
v_call: TRBV5-6
clone_size: once
cdr3_aa: CASSLVAGGTGELFF
cdr3_nt: TGTGCCAGCAGCTTGGTTGCAGGGGGCACCGGGGAGCTGTTTTTT

d_call: TRBD1
j_call: TRBJ1-3
v_call: TRBV19
clone_size: NA
cdr3_aa: CASSDRVGGNTIYF
cdr3_nt: TGTGCCAGTAGCGACAGGGTTGGAGGAAACACCATATATTTT